This TCR beta chain was sequenced for a study of shared clonotypes between healthy human individuals. The method was immunoSEQ multiplex PCR; TCRdb's version includes in-frame clones alone and lacks a portion of them. The sample shows roughly 2.2 million clones, 85% to 95% of them seen only once. Specimen: naive CD4+ T cells from PBMCs. The subset: CD45RA+ positively selected. The source of this sequence is a man aged 18 to 30 in good health. Some clones in this sample may be carry-over from other donors' samples.

The CDR3 coding sequence is TGTGCCAGCAGTTTGGGGGGGGCAACAGATACGCAGTATTTT. Amino acid sequence: CASSLGGATDTQYF. The J gene is TRBJ2-3, the V gene TRBV28; possibly TRBD2 for D (7 bases). V was shortened by 3 bases and J by 3 bases, with 10 bases between the two germline ends. CDR1 and CDR2 (germline): MDHEN, SYDVKM. There are 14 residues in the CDR3.